The sequence of this T cell receptor beta chain was determined in a study of early T cells in non-severe SARS-CoV-2 infection. Individual cDNA molecules were tagged with unique molecular identifiers. TCRdb used MiXCR to reprocess the 5' RACE reads, holding one entry per CDR3 protein. The data contain tens of thousands of distinct CDR3 sequences, 12% of them singletons. Trimming cost V 5 bases and J 4 bases, with 20 bases left between them. The CDR3 covers 16 residues. Germline V gene sequence: CDR1 WSHSY, CDR2 SAAADI. The TCR originated in an adult who was a healthcare worker with PCR-confirmed SARS-CoV-2 infection or an uninfected control (not recorded which). V gene TRBV10-2 combines with J gene TRBJ1-2; perhaps TRBD1 as D (5 bases). The sample was whole blood. The CDR3 loop reads CASSPTGTPGSYGYTF. CDR3 DNA sequence: TGCGCCAGCAGTCCCACTGGGACCCCGGGGAGCTATGGCTACACCTTC.